This T cell receptor beta chain was retrieved from a study of OX40 agonist ivuxolimab in advanced cancers. In the study overall: At 82.7% male, the cohort had a mean age of approximately 60 years, ranging from 23 to 79. Three partial responders included one hepatocellular carcinoma patient and two cutaneous melanoma patients.

Germline values: CDR1 SGHTA, CDR2 FQGTGA. This CDR3 has 15 amino acids. Between the trimmed V and J ends, which lost 3 bases and 7 bases, there was a span of 15 bases. TCRdb's table, derived via immunoSEQ multiplex PCR, lists solely in-frame clones and lacks some. Altogether 50,000 or so clones are present, roughly 85% being singletons, with the ten largest covering 11% to 15%. The receptor's source is an adult with an advanced solid tumor such as melanoma, head and neck, liver or kidney cancer. The chain uses TRBV7-3 and TRBJ2-2; no clear D gene. The sample here was CD4+ or CD8+ T cells sorted from blood, taken in a trial of the OX40 agonist ivuxolimab. The CDR3 coding sequence is TGTGCCAGCAGCTTTGGGCGGATAGGGCACGGGGAGCTGTTTTTT. Translated, it gives CASSFGRIGHGELFF.